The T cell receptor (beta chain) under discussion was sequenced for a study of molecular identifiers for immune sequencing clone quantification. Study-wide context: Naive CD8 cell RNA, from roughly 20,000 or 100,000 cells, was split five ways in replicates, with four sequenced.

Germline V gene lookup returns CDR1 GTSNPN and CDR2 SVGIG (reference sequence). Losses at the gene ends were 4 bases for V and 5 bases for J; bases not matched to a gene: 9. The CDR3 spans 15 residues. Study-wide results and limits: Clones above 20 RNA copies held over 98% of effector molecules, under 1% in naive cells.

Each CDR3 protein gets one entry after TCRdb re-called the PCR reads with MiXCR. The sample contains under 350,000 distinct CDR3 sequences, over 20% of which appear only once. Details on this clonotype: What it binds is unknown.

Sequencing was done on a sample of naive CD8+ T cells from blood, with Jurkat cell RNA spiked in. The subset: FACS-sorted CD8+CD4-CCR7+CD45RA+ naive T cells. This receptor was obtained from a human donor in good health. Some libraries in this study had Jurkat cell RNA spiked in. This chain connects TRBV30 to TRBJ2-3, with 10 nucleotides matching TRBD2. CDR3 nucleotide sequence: TGTGCCTGGACGCTAGGAGCGGGGGGGAAAGATACGCAGTATTTT. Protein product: CAWTLGAGGKDTQYF.